A single sample is the source of the 27 T cell receptor beta chains below, sequenced in a study of molecular identifiers for immune sequencing clone quantification. TCRdb recomputed calls from the PCR reads with MiXCR, one row per CDR3 protein. The table shows around 480,000 distinct CDR3 sequences, with about 22% occurring only once. Specimen: naive CD8+ T cells from blood, with Jurkat cell RNA spiked in. Specified subset: FACS-sorted CD8+CD4-CCR7+CD45RA+ naive T cells. The source of these receptors is a human donor in good health. Some libraries in this study had Jurkat cell RNA spiked in.

Note on this clonotype: A much larger clone differs from this one at a single base, so this may be a read error. The genes are TRBV7-3 and TRBJ1-4; 7 nucleotides align to TRBD1. The CDR3 has 19 residues. CDR1 SGHTA and CDR2 FQGTGA come from the germline V gene. The CDR3 region is CAGSFLGQTPFGANEKLFF. The CDR3 coding sequence is TGTGCCGGCAGCTTCCTGGGACAGACGCCGTTTGGGGCTAATGAAAAACTGTTTTTT.

This clonotype was recorded once. This may be a read error, as it is one base from a much larger clone. V gene TRBV19 combines with J gene TRBJ2-7, with 8 bases lining up with TRBD1. V was clipped by 4 bases and J by 6 bases; unmatched bases: 8. CDR3 length equals 14 residues. Germline lookup yields CDR1 LNHDA and CDR2 SQIVND (reference sequence). CDR3 sequence reads: CASSTHPTGVEQYF. CDR3 in DNA: TGTGCCAGTAGTACCCATCCGACAGGGGTCGAGCAGTACTTC.

The genes are TRBV7-9 and TRBJ2-1, with 11 nucleotides matching TRBD2. Per germline, CDR1 SEHNR and CDR2 FQNEAQ (reference sequence). This CDR3 region has 15 residues. V dropped 5 bases and J dropped 7; count of bases not matched to a gene: 7. The CDR3 protein is CASSPPTSGANEQFF. CDR3 DNA sequence: TGTGCCAGCAGCCCCCCGACTAGCGGGGCGAATGAGCAGTTCTTC.

There are many counts of this clonotype. The DNA of the CDR3 is TGCGCCAGCAGCCAAGGGGCAGGCAGCAATCAGCCCCAGCATTTT. Translated: CASSQGAGSNQPQHF. The chain links TRBV4-3 to TRBJ1-5; D unresolved. Deletions cut 1 base from V and 1 base from J, with 8 bases between. The CDR3 loop spans 15 amino acids. Germline assignment: CDR1 LGHNA and CDR2 YSLEER.

The table lists this clonotype with a few counts. The rearrangement links TRBV7-9 to TRBJ2-7; 9 bases fit TRBD1. Germline CDR1 is SEHNR and CDR2 is FQNEAQ (reference sequence). V gave up 5 bases and J gave up 5 bases; unmatched junction bases: 13. The CDR3 has 16 residues. The CDR3 loop is CASSPGQGKSPHEQYF. CDR3 in DNA: TGTGCCAGCAGCCCAGGACAGGGGAAGTCCCCGCACGAGCAGTACTTC.

This clonotype was detected only a few times. The junction shows a germline mismatch at one end, possibly a read error. V usage is TRBV12-3 or TRBV12-4 and J usage is TRBJ1-2; no definite D call. The length of the CDR3 is 11 residues. CDR3 DNA sequence: TGTGCCAGCAGCCTCGGCTTGGGTTTAGTCTTC. Protein product: CASSLGLGLVF.

Concerning this clonotype itself: A junction boundary mismatches the germline segment, possibly from a read error. V gene TRBV6-2 or TRBV6-3 combines with J gene TRBJ2-7; 9 bases agree with TRBD2. CDR3 length: 15 residues. Germline assignment: CDR1 MNHEY and CDR2 SVGEGT. CDR3 in DNA: TGTGCCAGCAGTTTGGTAGCGGGGGTCTCCTACGAGCAGTGCTTC. This translates into CASSLVAGVSYEQCF.

This chain joins TRBV12-3 or TRBV12-4 and TRBJ1-2, with TRBD1 as a possible D gene (5 bases). The CDR3 covers 16 residues. V shed 6 bases and J shed 5 bases, with 22 bases lying between them. CDR3 loop: CASRLLGGRGNYGYTF. CDR3 coding DNA: TGTGCCAGCAGACTCCTTGGGGGAAGGGGCAATTATGGCTACACCTTC.

This clonotype occurred many times. This chain joins TRBV6-1 and TRBJ1-1, with D unresolved. This CDR3 is built from 14 residues. Germline CDR1 MNHNS, CDR2 SASEGT. V lost 3 bases, J lost 3 bases, and 11 bases lay in between. Here the CDR3 reads CASSDLGVDTEAFF. The DNA for the CDR3 is TGTGCCAGCAGTGATTTGGGAGTCGACACTGAAGCTTTCTTT.

This clonotype has at least ten counts. The chain carries TRBV4-1 and TRBJ1-2; 7 nucleotides align to TRBD1. The V segment lost 4 bases and the J segment 3 bases; nucleotides outside the gene matches: 8. In germline, CDR1 is MGHRA, CDR2 YSYEKL. The CDR3 spans 15 residues. CDR3 bases: TGCGCCAGCAGCCCGAAAGCAGGGACAGACTATGGCTACACCTTC. Translating it yields CASSPKAGTDYGYTF.

This chain connects TRBV10-2 to TRBJ2-3, with 11 nucleotides matching TRBD2. There are 16 residues in the CDR3. The germline gives CDR1 WSHSY, CDR2 SAAADI. The V and J ends lost 7 bases and 2 bases, in that order; junction bases with no gene match: 8. The CDR3 bases are TGCGCCAGCACCCTAAGACTAGCGGGGTACACAGATACGCAGTATTTT. It encodes CASTLRLAGYTDTQYF.

This chain connects TRBV19 to TRBJ1-1; no reliable D call. The CDR3 consists of 14 residues. Looked up from germline, CDR1 is LNHDA and CDR2 is SQIVND (reference sequence). Trimming took off 3 bases at V and 6 bases at J, with 14 bases between the two ends. The CDR3 reads CASSMGVGVAEAFF. CDR3 nucleotide sequence: TGTGCCAGTAGTATGGGTGTCGGGGTCGCTGAAGCTTTCTTT.

In regard to this clonotype: A read error may explain this, as a much larger clone is one base away. V usage is TRBV5-5 and J usage is TRBJ1-5; maybe TRBD1 (6 bases). The CDR3 length is 14 residues. Germline assignment: CDR1 SGHKS and CDR2 YYEKEE (reference sequence). The CDR3 reads CASSLAPGDQSQHF. The CDR3 nucleotides read TGTGCCAGCAGCTTGGCACCAGGGGATCAGTCCCAGCATTTT. Full variable domain (missing parts from reference TRBV5-5 and TRBJ1-5): DAGVTQSPTHLIKTRGQQVTLRCSPISGHKSVSWYQQVLGQGPQFIFQYYEKEERGRGNFPDRFSARQFPNYSSELNVNALLLGDSALYLCASSLAPGDQSQHFGDGTRLSIL.

This clonotype was observed a handful of times. The chain combines TRBV7-2 with TRBJ2-1; D ambiguous. This CDR3 spans 13 amino acids. Trimming took off 5 bases at V and 10 bases at J, with 15 bases between the two ends. CDR1 is SGHTA and CDR2 is FQGNSA in the germline V gene. This CDR3 is CASSPPASVEQFF. The CDR3 bases are TGTGCCAGCAGCCCCCCTGCTAGTGTCGAGCAGTTCTTC.

This clonotype was detected many times. This chain uses TRBV5-1 with TRBJ2-3; the match to TRBD1 covers 8 bases. This CDR3 has 13 residues. Unmatched junction bases numbered 3, after V lost 5 bases and J lost 4 bases. Germline CDR1 and CDR2: SGHRS and YFSETQ. CDR3 sequence reads: CASSPGGADTQYF. The CDR3 DNA follows: TGCGCCAGCAGTCCAGGGGGCGCAGATACGCAGTATTTT.

In this sample, this clonotype turned up a few times. The rearrangement links TRBV11-2 to TRBJ2-5, with 10 positions matching TRBD1. Germline CDR1 is SGHAT and CDR2 is FQNNGV. The trim removed 5 bases at V and 5 bases at J, leaving 5 bases unmatched. This CDR3 is 14 amino acids long. The CDR3 sequence: CASSQTGGLETQYF. The CDR3 region has the DNA TGTGCCAGCAGCCAGACAGGGGGCTTGGAGACCCAGTACTTC.

The chain is built from TRBV10-3 and TRBJ1-1; the D is unclear. V was pared by 3 bases and J by 6 bases, with 11 bases between. CDR3 length: 13 amino acids. Germline-derived CDR1 and CDR2 are ENHRY and SYGVKD. CDR3 residues: CAISDYEGAEAFF. CDR3 DNA: TGTGCCATCAGTGATTATGAGGGCGCTGAAGCTTTCTTT.

This clonotype was counted many times. The chain employs TRBV7-9 and TRBJ2-2, with unresolved D. CDR3 size: 13 residues. Germline assignment: CDR1 SEHNR and CDR2 FQNEAQ (reference sequence). V was clipped by 4 bases and J by 4 bases, with 7 bases between them. CDR3 DNA: TGTGCCAGCAGCTCGCCTGGCACCGGGGAGCTGTTTTTT. It specifies CASSSPGTGELFF.

The J gene is TRBJ2-7, the V gene TRBV6-2 or TRBV6-3; the D is unclear. CDR1 and CDR2 from the germline V gene are MNHEY and SVGEGT. This CDR3 is built from 14 residues. The V end lost 6 bases, the J end lost 1 base, and 13 bases lay between the germline ends. CDR3 nucleotide sequence: TGTGCCAGCAGCCAACGGGCCAAATCCTACGAGCAGTACTTC. Encoded protein: CASSQRAKSYEQYF.

In its sample, this clonotype was seen many times. The J gene is TRBJ2-3, the V gene TRBV12-3 or TRBV12-4; D tentatively fits TRBD1 or TRBD2 (5 bases each). This CDR3 comprises 16 residues. The germline V and J ends were trimmed by 6 bases and 4 bases, with 20 bases remaining between them. The CDR3 is CASSQLGDEDADTQYF. DNA for the CDR3: TGTGCCAGCAGCCAGCTGGGGGACGAGGACGCAGATACGCAGTATTTT.

This clonotype was seen many times. The CDR3 loop reads CSVEFTGELFF. Written as DNA, the CDR3 is TGCAGCGTTGAGTTTACCGGGGAGCTGTTTTTT. The genes are TRBV29-1 and TRBJ2-2; no definite D call. The CDR3 runs to 11 residues. CDR1 SQVTM and CDR2 ANQGSEA come from the germline V gene. Trimming cost V 3 bases and J 5 bases, with 4 bases left between them.

The chain joins TRBV18 to TRBJ2-7; D is possibly TRBD2 (5 bases). Germline values: CDR1 KGHSH, CDR2 LQKENI. This CDR3 is built from 14 residues. Trimming shortened V by 2 bases and J by 6 bases, and 14 bases separated the two germline ends. The CDR3 region is CASSPEEGWGEQYF. The CDR3 DNA sequence: TGTGCCAGCTCACCAGAAGAGGGTTGGGGCGAGCAGTACTTC.

This clonotype was detected a few times. The genes are TRBV27 and TRBJ2-3; 10 positions match TRBD2. The CDR3 contains 17 residues. The germline V gene has CDR1 MNHEY and CDR2 SMNVEV (reference sequence). The V gene end was trimmed by 5 bases and the J gene end by 2 bases; junction bases not matched to a gene: 10. CDR3 protein: CASSPWTSGALTDTQYF. For the CDR3, the DNA is TGTGCCAGCAGTCCGTGGACTAGCGGAGCACTCACAGATACGCAGTATTTT.

This clonotype was counted ten times or more. The chain joins TRBV20-1 to TRBJ2-4, with 7 bases aligning to TRBD1. The germline gives CDR1 DFQATT, CDR2 SNEGSKA (reference sequence). The CDR3 is made up of 20 amino acids. J was trimmed by 5 bases and V by 3 bases; bases with no gene match: 25. CDR3 amino acids: CSARGPWDRHPGSGQNIQYF. Here the CDR3 DNA reads TGCAGTGCTAGGGGACCCTGGGACAGACACCCGGGATCGGGGCAAAACATTCAGTACTTC.

Many counts were recorded for this clonotype. The gene calls are TRBV3-1 and TRBJ2-3; 9 bases are a match to TRBD2. Germline V lookup: CDR1 LGHDT, CDR2 YNNKEL (reference sequence). The CDR3 has 14 residues. The V gene end was trimmed by 4 bases and the J gene end by 3 bases; junction bases not matched to a gene: 2. CDR3 in DNA: TGTGCCAGCAGCCCGGGACTAGCTACAGATACGCAGTATTTT. Its protein product is CASSPGLATDTQYF.

This clonotype has ten or more counts. The V gene is TRBV9, the J gene TRBJ1-3; D remains ambiguous. This CDR3 has 14 residues. Germline V lookup: CDR1 SGDLS, CDR2 YYNGEE. V was trimmed by 3 bases and J by 0 bases, leaving 7 bases between them. The DNA of the CDR3 is TGTGCCAGCAGCGCCGTGAGCTCTGGAAACACCATATATTTT. This encodes CASSAVSSGNTIYF. Filled out from reference TRBV9 and TRBJ1-3, the complete variable domain reads DSGVTQTPKHLITATGQRVTLRCSPRSGDLSVYWYQQSLDQGLQFLIQYYNGEERAKGNILERFSAQQFPDLHSELNLSSLELGDSALYFCASSAVSSGNTIYFGEGSWLTVV.

This clonotype was seen a few times. The V call is TRBV6-5, the J call TRBJ1-1, with TRBD1 identical over 7 bases. Trimming cost V 0 bases and J 3 bases; bases outside gene matches: 7. Per the germline V gene, CDR1 is MNHEY and CDR2 is SVGAGI. The CDR3 extends over 16 amino acids. In DNA, the CDR3 is TGTGCCAGCAGTTACTCGATGGAGACAGGGTACACTGAAGCTTTCTTT. Translation gives CASSYSMETGYTEAFF.